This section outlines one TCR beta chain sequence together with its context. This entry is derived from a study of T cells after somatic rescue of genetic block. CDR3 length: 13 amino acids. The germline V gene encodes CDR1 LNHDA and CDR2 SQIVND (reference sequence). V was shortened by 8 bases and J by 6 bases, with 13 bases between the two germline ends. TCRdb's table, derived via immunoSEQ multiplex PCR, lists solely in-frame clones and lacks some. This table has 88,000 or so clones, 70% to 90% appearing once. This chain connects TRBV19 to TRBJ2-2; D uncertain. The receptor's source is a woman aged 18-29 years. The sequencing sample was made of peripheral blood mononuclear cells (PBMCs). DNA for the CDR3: TGTGCCAGTGGAACTGGCGCCGCCGGGGAGCTGTTTTTT. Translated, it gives CASGTGAAGELFF.